One sample yielded the 14 T cell receptor beta chains listed below, sequenced in a study of OX40 agonist ivuxolimab in advanced cancers. Method: immunoSEQ multiplex PCR; TCRdb's copy keeps in-frame clones and lacks some. The repertoire consists of about 31,000 clones, with 75% to 90% occurring once and the leading ten covering approximately 33%. Here the sequenced sample was CD4+ or CD8+ T cells sorted from blood, taken in a trial of the OX40 agonist ivuxolimab. The receptors were sampled from an adult with an advanced solid tumor such as melanoma, head and neck, liver or kidney cancer.

The rearrangement uses TRBV9 and TRBJ2-1; 13 bases fit TRBD2. The CDR3 contains 16 residues. Trimming removed 3 bases from V and 4 bases from J; junction bases left unmatched: 4. Germline V gives CDR1 SGDLS, CDR2 YYNGEE. In DNA, the CDR3 is TGTGCCAGCAGCGCCTTACTAGCGGGGGGGTACAATGAGCAGTTCTTC. It translates to CASSALLAGGYNEQFF.

The chain is built from TRBV28 and TRBJ1-2; TRBD1 might be the D (6 bases). The V end lost 3 bases, the J end lost 5 bases, and 13 bases lay between the germline ends. The CDR3 contains 14 residues. CDR1 is MDHEN, CDR2 SYDVKM, per germline. The CDR3 DNA is TGTGCCAGCAGTTTGAACAGGGACGTTTATGGCTACACCTTC. It encodes CASSLNRDVYGYTF.

The V call is TRBV5-6, the J call TRBJ2-7; 8 bases fit TRBD1. The CDR3 has 16 amino acids. The germline CDR1 and CDR2 sequences are SGHDT and YYEEEE. Germline trimming cut 3 bases from V and 0 bases from J; bases unmatched to any gene: 8. CDR3 DNA sequence: TGTGCCAGCAGCTCTTGGGACAGGTACTTCTCCTACGAGCAGTACTTC. Translating it yields CASSSWDRYFSYEQYF.

The gene calls are TRBV7-9 and TRBJ1-1, with D possibly being TRBD1 (5 bases). The germline V gene has CDR1 SEHNR and CDR2 FQNEAQ (reference sequence). The CDR3 runs to 17 residues. Trimming removed 5 bases from V and 5 bases from J, with 24 bases in between. The CDR3 DNA follows: TGTGCCAGCAGCCCTATGGACATAGGGGTTGTGAGGACTGAAGCTTTCTTT. This translates into CASSPMDIGVVRTEAFF.

V and J are TRBV27 and TRBJ2-1; 8 bases fit TRBD1. V lost 5 bases to trimming and J lost 3 bases; unmatched junction nucleotides: 0. Germline CDR1 MNHEY, CDR2 SMNVEV (reference sequence). CDR3 length equals 13 residues. CDR3 nucleotides: TGTGCCAGCAGTACAGGGGGCTACAATGAGCAGTTCTTC. The encoded protein is CASSTGGYNEQFF.

The chain's CDR3 is CSVPARSRSQYF. The CDR3 nucleotides read TGCAGCGTTCCTGCCAGGTCTCGGAGCCAGTACTTC. The chain links TRBV29-1 to TRBJ2-5; no reliable D call. V lost 5 bases, J lost 10 bases, and 17 bases lay in between. The CDR3 is 12 amino acids. CDR1 and CDR2 (germline): SQVTM, ANQGSEA.

This clone was found a few times. CDR3 DNA sequence: TGTGCCATCAGTGAGCGGCGGACGCCCCAGCATTTT. Translating it yields CAISERRTPQHF. The chain uses TRBV10-3 and TRBJ1-5, with D unresolved. CDR1 ENHRY and CDR2 SYGVKD come from the germline V gene. This CDR3 has 12 amino acids. V lost 2 bases and J lost 9, with 8 bases in between.

V usage is TRBV21-1 and J usage is TRBJ2-3; the D call of TRBD1 is as the table states it, not checked on the DNA. TRBV21-1 is described as a pseudogene. The CDR3 spans 18 residues. As DNA, the CDR3 is TGTGCCAGCAGCAAACTGGTATGTATTGGGCCCAGCACAGATACGCAGTATTTT. Translation gives CASSKLVCIGPSTDTQYF.

The rearrangement links TRBV5-4 to TRBJ1-5; D is unresolved. This CDR3 contains 14 residues. With 1 base removed from V and 0 bases from J, the gap between germline ends came to 5 bases. Germline V gives CDR1 SGHNT, CDR2 YYREEE (reference sequence). CDR3 region: CASSLWGSNQPQHF. CDR3 sequence (DNA): TGTGCCAGCAGCTTGTGGGGTAGCAATCAGCCCCAGCATTTT.

This chain connects TRBV5-6 to TRBJ1-1; D is uncertain. This CDR3 is built from 15 residues. Germline assignment: CDR1 SGHDT and CDR2 YYEEEE. Trimming stripped 4 bases from V and 1 base from J, with 14 bases between. The CDR3 region is CASSLSHSSNTEAFF. As DNA, the CDR3 is TGTGCCAGCAGCCTAAGTCACTCCTCGAACACTGAAGCTTTCTTT.

The chain joins TRBV9 to TRBJ2-7, with D uncertain. There are 12 residues in the CDR3. CDR1 and CDR2 (germline): SGDLS, YYNGEE. Between the trimmed V and J ends, which lost 0 bases and 3 bases, there was a span of 4 bases. The CDR3 loop reads CASSVDDYEQYF. CDR3 in DNA: TGTGCCAGCAGCGTAGATGACTACGAGCAGTACTTC. The complete variable domain, with remaining parts taken from reference TRBV9 and TRBJ2-7, reads DSGVTQTPKHLITATGQRVTLRCSPRSGDLSVYWYQQSLDQGLQFLIQYYNGEERAKGNILERFSAQQFPDLHSELNLSSLELGDSALYFCASSVDDYEQYFGPGTRLTVT.

This chain links TRBV6-5 with TRBJ1-2; 7 bases fit TRBD1. Germline values: CDR1 MNHEY, CDR2 SVGAGI. The CDR3 covers 15 residues. With 3 bases clipped from V and 0 bases from J, the junction kept 4 bases outside the gene matches. CDR3 amino acids: CASSYGTEANYGYTF. For the CDR3, the DNA is TGTGCCAGCAGTTATGGGACAGAAGCTAACTATGGCTACACCTTC.

V usage is TRBV18 and J usage is TRBJ2-1; 12 bases are shared with TRBD2. V lost 3 bases and J lost 6; bases outside the gene matches: 6. CDR3 length: 16 amino acids. Germline CDR1 KGHSH, CDR2 LQKENI. As DNA, the CDR3 is TGTGCCAGCTCACCCCCTACTAGCGGGAGGTTCAATGAGCAGTTCTTC. Its translation is CASSPPTSGRFNEQFF.

The V and J genes are TRBV5-6 and TRBJ2-7; 7 nucleotides align to TRBD1. V trimming: 4 bases; J trimming: 0 bases; junction bases outside the gene matches: 4. CDR3 length: 14 amino acids. In germline, CDR1 is SGHDT, CDR2 YYEEEE. The CDR3 sequence is CASSPGTASYEQYF. DNA of the CDR3: TGTGCCAGCAGCCCCGGGACAGCCTCCTACGAGCAGTACTTC. The full variable domain, in which reference TRBV5-6 and TRBJ2-7 provide the parts outside the CDR3, is DAGVTQSPTHLIKTRGQQVTLRCSPKSGHDTVSWYQQALGQGPQFIFQYYEEEERQRGNFPDRFSGHQFPNYSSELNVNALLLGDSALYLCASSPGTASYEQYFGPGTRLTVT.